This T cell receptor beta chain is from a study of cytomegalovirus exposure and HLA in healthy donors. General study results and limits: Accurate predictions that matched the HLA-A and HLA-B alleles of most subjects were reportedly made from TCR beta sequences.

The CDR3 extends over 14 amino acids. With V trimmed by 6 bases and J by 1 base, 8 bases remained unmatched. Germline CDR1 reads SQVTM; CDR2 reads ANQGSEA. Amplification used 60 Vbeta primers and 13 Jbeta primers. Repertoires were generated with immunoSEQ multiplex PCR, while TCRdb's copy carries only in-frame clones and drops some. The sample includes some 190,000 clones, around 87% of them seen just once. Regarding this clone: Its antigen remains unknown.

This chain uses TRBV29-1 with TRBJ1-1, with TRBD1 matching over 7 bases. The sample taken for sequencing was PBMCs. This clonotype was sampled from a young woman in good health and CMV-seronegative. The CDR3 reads CSVGTVGGNTEAFF. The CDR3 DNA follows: TGCAGCGTCGGGACAGTCGGGGGGAACACTGAAGCTTTCTTT.